This T cell receptor (beta chain) was identified during a study of blood T cell repertoires in COVID-19. Germline V gene data show CDR1 as SEHNR and CDR2 as FQNEAQ (reference sequence). This CDR3 region has 17 residues. V gave up 5 bases and J gave up 1 base; unmatched junction bases: 10. Data came from immunoSEQ multiplex PCR; TCRdb stores just in-frame clones and leaves some out. The data contain roughly 280,000 clones, roughly 86% of them singletons. This TCR was recovered from a woman aged 60 to 75 who had recovered from COVID-19. What was sequenced was PBMCs or T cells enriched from blood (not recorded which). The chain joins TRBV7-9 to TRBJ1-4, with 7 bases identical to TRBD1. The CDR3: CASSQQGQWVTNEKLFF. CDR3 bases: TGTGCCAGCAGCCAACAGGGACAGTGGGTAACTAATGAAAAACTGTTTTTT.